A selection of T cell receptor beta chains follows, all from one sample in a study of control samples from healthy donors and cancer patients. TCRdb keeps only in-frame clones here, not all; method: immunoSEQ multiplex PCR. The sample holds 150,000 to 200,000 clones, roughly 94% seen once. Sequenced material: blood. The origin of the receptors is a young woman in good health. CDR3s include the opening cysteine and the closing phenylalanine or tryptophan. Each record gives: V gene, D gene, clone size, J gene, CDR3 DNA, CDR3 protein. The D gene is left open where the match is weak. Part of the rows lack a size; the others show once, few, many or a class for expanded clones.

V: TRBV5-6
D: TRBD1
size: -
J: TRBJ1-2
DNA: TGTGCCAGCAGCTTCGGCCAGGGGGCCTATGGCTACACCTTC
CDR3: CASSFGQGAYGYTF

V: TRBV4-1
D: -
size: -
J: TRBJ2-5
DNA: TGCGCCAGCAGCCAAACAGGGAATACGAAGACCCAGTACTTC
CDR3: CASSQTGNTKTQYF

V: TRBV3-1/TRBV3-2
D: -
size: -
J: TRBJ2-5
DNA: TGTGCCAGCAGCCCCAAAAGCCGGACCGGGGAAGAGACCCAGTACTTC
CDR3: CASSPKSRTGEETQYF

V: TRBV29-1
D: -
size: -
J: TRBJ1-1
DNA: TGCAGCGTTGGAAAGACAGTGAACACTGAAGCTTTCTTT
CDR3: CSVGKTVNTEAFF

V: TRBV18
D: -
size: -
J: TRBJ1-2
DNA: TGTGCCAGCTCACCAAGTCATCACCTCCCTGGGCCCTATGGCTACACCTTC
CDR3: CASSPSHHLPGPYGYTF

V: TRBV24-1
D: TRBD1
size: once
J: TRBJ1-2
DNA: TGTGCCACCAGTGTAGAAACCGGGACAGGGCACTATGGCTACACCTTC
CDR3: CATSVETGTGHYGYTF

V: TRBV19
D: -
size: -
J: TRBJ1-5
DNA: TGTGCCAGTAAAGGGGGGAGTCGAGGGGGCAATCAGCCCCAGCATTTT
CDR3: CASKGGSRGGNQPQHF

V: TRBV10-2
D: -
size: -
J: TRBJ1-4
DNA: TGCGCCAGCAGTCCCTTTACGGGCGGCGATGAAAAACTGTTTTTT
CDR3: CASSPFTGGDEKLFF

V: TRBV10-3
D: TRBD1
size: -
J: TRBJ2-1
DNA: TGTGCCATCGAGGACAGGGACTACAATGAGCAGTTCTTC
CDR3: CAIEDRDYNEQFF

V: TRBV18
D: -
size: -
J: TRBJ2-7
DNA: TGTGCCAGCTCACTCCTTGAGGGCGGGTCGCGTGGGTACGAGCAGTACTTC
CDR3: CASSLLEGGSRGYEQYF

V: TRBV7-8
D: -
size: -
J: TRBJ1-1
DNA: TGTGCCAGCAGCCCGGAGACAGCACTGAACACTGAAGCTTTCTTT
CDR3: CASSPETALNTEAFF

V: TRBV3-1/TRBV3-2
D: -
size: -
J: TRBJ1-1
DNA: TGTGCCAGCATCCCCGGGGGGACTGAAGCTTTCTTT
CDR3: CASIPGGTEAFF

V: TRBV9
D: TRBD1
size: -
J: TRBJ1-2
DNA: TGTGCCAGCAACCTTCAGGGGGCAGCGGGGTATGGCTACACCTTC
CDR3: CASNLQGAAGYGYTF

V: TRBV27
D: -
size: -
J: TRBJ1-6
DNA: TGTGCCAGCAGTTTAGGGCCCCTGGGGAGCTATAATTCACCCCTCCACTTT
CDR3: CASSLGPLGSYNSPLHF

V: TRBV7-2
D: TRBD1
size: -
J: TRBJ1-1
DNA: TGTGCCAGCAGCTTAAAGGGACAGGGCGGCACTGAAGCTTTCTTT
CDR3: CASSLKGQGGTEAFF

V: TRBV29-1
D: -
size: -
J: TRBJ2-2
DNA: TGCAGCGTTGGAAATACTAACACCGGGGAGCTGTTTTTT
CDR3: CSVGNTNTGELFF

V: TRBV4-3
D: -
size: -
J: TRBJ2-1
DNA: TGCGCCAGCAGCAAGTTAGCGGACAGCTCCTACAATGAGCAGTTCTTC
CDR3: CASSKLADSSYNEQFF

V: TRBV6-5
D: TRBD1
size: -
J: TRBJ1-2
DNA: TGTGCCAGCACCCAGGACAGGGCGATGTATGGCTACACCTTC
CDR3: CASTQDRAMYGYTF

V: TRBV9
D: -
size: once
J: TRBJ1-2
DNA: TGTGCCAGCAGCGTAGCTCCAGGGGTGGGCTACACCTTC
CDR3: CASSVAPGVGYTF

V: TRBV11-2
D: -
size: -
J: TRBJ1-6
DNA: TGTGCCAGCAGCCCCTACGGGACTTCGAATTCACCCCTCCACTTT
CDR3: CASSPYGTSNSPLHF

V: TRBV6-2/TRBV6-3
D: -
size: -
J: TRBJ1-2
DNA: TGTGCCAGCAGTTACTCAACAGGTTATGGCTACACCTTC
CDR3: CASSYSTGYGYTF

V: TRBV18
D: TRBD1
size: -
J: TRBJ2-7
DNA: TGTGCCAGCTCCCCGACAGGGGGCTATTCCTACGAGCAGTACTTC
CDR3: CASSPTGGYSYEQYF

V: TRBV2
D: TRBD2
size: once
J: TRBJ2-1
DNA: TGTGCCAGCAGACAAACGGGACTAGCGGGCCCGAAGCCATCCTACAATGAGCAGTTCTTC
CDR3: CASRQTGLAGPKPSYNEQFF

V: TRBV7-2
D: -
size: -
J: TRBJ1-5
DNA: TGTGCCAGCAGCCGGAGCCCCAATCAGCCCCAGCATTTT
CDR3: CASSRSPNQPQHF

V: TRBV7-2
D: TRBD2
size: -
J: TRBJ2-7
DNA: TGTGCCAGCAGCTTATGGGACAGCGGGGGGCCCTACGAGCAGTACTTC
CDR3: CASSLWDSGGPYEQYF

V: TRBV29-1
D: -
size: -
J: TRBJ2-7
DNA: TGCAGCGTTGAACGACGCCCTACGGGCGAGCAGTACTTC
CDR3: CSVERRPTGEQYF

V: TRBV6-2/TRBV6-3
D: -
size: -
J: TRBJ2-3
DNA: TGTGCCAGCAGTTACTCGAGGGTAGCGGCAAACACAGATACGCAGTATTTT
CDR3: CASSYSRVAANTDTQYF

V: TRBV12-3/TRBV12-4
D: -
size: -
J: TRBJ1-3
DNA: TGTGCCAGCAGGCCCGGGCCTCTAAACACCATATATTTT
CDR3: CASRPGPLNTIYF

V: TRBV15
D: TRBD2
size: -
J: TRBJ2-3
DNA: TGTGCCACCAGCAGAGTGGGGACTAGCGGGAGGGGAAGCACAGATACGCAGTATTTT
CDR3: CATSRVGTSGRGSTDTQYF

V: TRBV12-3/TRBV12-4
D: -
size: -
J: TRBJ1-6
DNA: TGTGCCAGCAGTTTTGGTCCAACCCTCCACTTT
CDR3: CASSFGPTLHF

V: TRBV7-2
D: TRBD2
size: -
J: TRBJ2-5
DNA: TGTGCCAGCAGCTTCCCCACTAGCGGGGGAGAGACCCAGTACTTC
CDR3: CASSFPTSGGETQYF

V: TRBV29-1
D: -
size: -
J: TRBJ2-2
DNA: TGCAGCGTAGGGAAATCGGACACCGGGGAGCTGTTTTTT
CDR3: CSVGKSDTGELFF

V: TRBV12-3/TRBV12-4
D: -
size: -
J: TRBJ2-7
DNA: TGTGCCAGCCGGAACGCGGAGGGTGGGCAGTACTTC
CDR3: CASRNAEGGQYF

V: TRBV10-3
D: -
size: -
J: TRBJ1-5
DNA: TGTGCCATCAGTGAGTCGCCGACAGATTATAGCAATCAGCCCCAGCATTTT
CDR3: CAISESPTDYSNQPQHF

V: TRBV5-1
D: -
size: -
J: TRBJ2-7
DNA: TGCGCCAGCAGCTTGCGGGACATGTCCTACGAGCAGTACTTC
CDR3: CASSLRDMSYEQYF

V: TRBV11-3
D: -
size: -
J: TRBJ1-2
DNA: TGTGCCAGCAGCTTCGGGGGCGTAGGGTTGGGCTACACCTTC
CDR3: CASSFGGVGLGYTF

V: TRBV5-6
D: -
size: once
J: TRBJ1-1
DNA: TGTGCCAGCAGCTTCCTATACACGGGGACTGAAGCTTTCTTT
CDR3: CASSFLYTGTEAFF

V: TRBV11-2
D: -
size: -
J: TRBJ2-1
DNA: TGTGCCAGCAGCTCCTCAGGGTCGGTTGAGCAGTTCTTC
CDR3: CASSSSGSVEQFF

V: TRBV4-3
D: TRBD1
size: -
J: TRBJ1-4
DNA: TGCGCCAGCAGCCAATGGACAGGGGGCTCTAATGAAAAACTGTTTTTT
CDR3: CASSQWTGGSNEKLFF

V: TRBV7-2
D: -
size: -
J: TRBJ1-1
DNA: TGTGCCAGCAGCTCTACATGGGGAAGCACTGAAGCTTTCTTT
CDR3: CASSSTWGSTEAFF

V: TRBV7-9
D: -
size: few
J: TRBJ2-7
DNA: TGTGCCAGCAGCCCCCCGGTCAGGGTGATGGACGAGCAGTACTTC
CDR3: CASSPPVRVMDEQYF